The clone carrying this T cell receptor (beta chain) was picked up one time. V lost 0 bases to trimming and J lost 0 bases, with 6 bases between them. CDR1 is MNHEY and CDR2 is SVGAGI in the germline V gene. The CDR3 extends over 14 amino acids. The data were obtained in a study of control samples from healthy donors and cancer patients. Some clones are missing from TCRdb's copy, which holds only in-frame ones; the method was immunoSEQ multiplex PCR. The profile covers tens of thousands of clones, with roughly 80% appearing a single time and roughly 23% taken by the ten largest. This chain connects TRBV6-5 to TRBJ2-7; D is perhaps TRBD1 (6 bases). The receptor was derived from a man in his 60s with colorectal cancer. The specimen sequenced was PBMCs. The CDR3 loop reads CASSYSDSSYEQYF. The CDR3 DNA sequence: TGTGCCAGCAGTTACTCGGACAGCTCCTACGAGCAGTACTTC.